The present T cell receptor (beta chain) was sequenced within a study of T cell responses to AZD1222 COVID-19 vaccine (dated by TCRdb to 2020 to 2023). At the level of the whole study: AZD1222 recipients given second doses at about 4 weeks or at about 12 weeks were pooled, since spike-specific TCR depth and breadth were not found to differ between the two schedules. A total of 230 to 250 trial participants underwent TCR sequencing, of whom some 200 had received two doses of AZD1222 and about 25 had received two doses of the MenACWY control vaccine. Trial participants were enrolled into age subgroups of 18-55, 56-69 and 70-plus years, which contained 148, 28 and 57 TCR-sequenced participants, respectively.

The CDR3 regions of human TCRbeta chains were analyzed by immunosequencing. Per the source publication's procedure: TCRs in the repertoires were compared against a reference library of SARS-CoV-2-specific TCRs that had been generated with the MIRA antigen-specificity platform. Breadth was defined as the fraction of unique TCRs that were SARS-CoV-2-associated. Depth was defined as the fraction of total T cells that were SARS-CoV-2-associated. Using the MIRA data, every spike-specific TCR was mapped to the spike region that the TCR reacted to and assigned to either a CD4 or a CD8 class. Log10-transformed breadth and depth values were compared by one-way ANOVA with Sidak's multiple comparisons tests. In TCRdb, the immuneACCESS table is reduced to in-frame sequences with V and J assigned. These tables do not hold every clone; where another copy was compared, an unresolved V gene accounts for under half, and the others remain unexplained. The V and J calls and clone size were taken over from that table, and D and trimming were inferred from the DNA. Recorded for this sample are under 150,000 clones; 90% of them occurred a single time. Just over 7% of the sample is taken by the ten largest.

In light of the paper, this sample's time point label describes: baseline before first vaccination. Samples from vaccinated people were obtained from the UK trials COV001 and COV002, which included a single-blind randomized controlled phase 2/3 trial of AZD1222 (ChAdOx1 nCoV-19) in healthy adults. For TCRbeta chain sequencing, PBMC samples were collected from trial participants at day 0 and at day 28 after the second dose. As encoded in the germline V gene (reference sequence), CDR1 is LNHDA while CDR2 is SQIVND. The CDR3 starts with the cysteine, ends with the phenylalanine, and has 13 residues. Only CDR3 DNA remains: 39 bases, in frame from the first base. V and J lose 5 bases and 1 base, and a span of 8 bases separates them. What the work shows at the level of the full study, not this receptor alone: In the small 56-69-year group, the increase in depth fell short of significance, most likely because of low power. Because no day 14 peak-response samples were available, repertoires were characterized only after the peak T cell response. Vaccine-associated CD4 TCRs spanned the whole spike protein, with dominant responses in regions 160-218 and 743-854. Only six AZD1222 recipients were SARS-CoV-2 seropositive at baseline, limiting conclusions about previously exposed vaccinees. After two AZD1222 doses, both the breadth and the depth of spike-specific TCRs were significantly higher than at day 0 and than in MenACWY recipients. Most participants were white British and females outnumbered males, and the authors suggested that clonal diversity may have been underestimated. Epitopes outside the regions mutated in the B.1.351 and B.1.1.7 variants were reportedly recognized by nearly half of the unique spike-specific TCRs.

As for this clone: Its specific antigen is unknown. Per-base quality was not reported, and no clone a single base away is much larger than it.

The sequences come from peripheral blood, collected on day 0 of AZD1222 vaccination. The clonotype comes from an adult in good health. The chain couples TRBV19 to TRBJ1-1, with the identity of the D gene unclear. The CDR3 region: CASSSDGNTEAFF. At the DNA level, the sequence is TGTGCCAGTAGTTCAGACGGGAACACTGAAGCTTTCTTT.